One sample yielded the 18 T cell receptor beta chains listed below, sequenced in a study of human T cells and chemical hapten exposure. MiXCR was run by TCRdb on the RACE reads, yielding one entry per CDR3 protein. The sample holds tens of thousands of distinct CDR3 sequences, around a tenth seen once. Time point described: pre-sensitization, week 0. The treatment is: therapeutic diphenylcyclopropenone sensitization with weekly scalp DPC. From whole blood left unfractionated, total RNA was extracted. The specimen was whole blood, collected in connection with sensitization to the hapten diphenylcyclopropenone (DPC). The receptors were sampled from a middle-aged man with alopecia areata. Some clones in this sample may be carry-over from other donors' samples.

This clonotype appeared a few times. The chain uses TRBV29-1 and TRBJ1-5; D remains unclear. The length of the CDR3 is 13 residues. CDR1 and CDR2 from the germline V gene are SQVTM and ANQGSEA. The V gene lost 3 bases and the J gene lost 6 bases, with 12 bases spanning the gap. CDR3 loop: CSVEGHKGQPQHF. The CDR3 DNA reads TGCAGCGTTGAGGGTCATAAAGGTCAGCCCCAGCATTTT.

J is TRBJ2-7 and V is TRBV20-1; 7 bases are shared with TRBD1. Germline CDR1 and CDR2: DFQATT and SNEGSKA (reference sequence). The junction had 9 bases not matched to a gene; V was cut back by 5 bases and J by 2 bases. The CDR3 consists of 14 residues. Here the CDR3 reads CSAYRDSYAYEQYF. CDR3 DNA sequence: TGCAGTGCTTACCGGGACAGTTACGCCTACGAGCAGTACTTC.

This clonotype was counted many times. This chain joins TRBV29-1 and TRBJ2-7, with 9 bases matching TRBD2. With 6 bases clipped from V and 2 bases from J, the junction kept 14 bases outside the gene matches. The CDR3 has 16 residues. CDR1 and CDR2 (germline): SQVTM, ANQGSEA. This CDR3 is CSVPTTVAGETYEQYF. CDR3 nucleotide sequence: TGCAGCGTGCCCACGACAGTAGCGGGAGAAACCTACGAGCAGTACTTC.

This clonotype has at least ten counts. This chain uses TRBV9 with TRBJ2-1; D not resolved. The CDR3 sequence is 11 residues long. Trimming left V 5 bases short and J 5 bases short, with 5 bases between. Germline V gene lookup returns CDR1 SGDLS and CDR2 YYNGEE. CDR3 in amino acids: CASRANNEQFF. CDR3 coding DNA: TGTGCCAGCAGGGCCAACAATGAGCAGTTCTTC. The full variable domain, its missing parts supplied by reference TRBV9 and TRBJ2-1, is DSGVTQTPKHLITATGQRVTLRCSPRSGDLSVYWYQQSLDQGLQFLIQYYNGEERAKGNILERFSAQQFPDLHSELNLSSLELGDSALYFCASRANNEQFFGPGTRLTVL.

This clonotype was detected ten times or more. V and J are TRBV7-6 and TRBJ2-3; 8 bases line up with TRBD1. This CDR3 spans 15 amino acids. V lost 5 bases, J lost 1 base, and 5 bases stayed unmatched. The V gene's germline CDR1 is SGHVS and CDR2 FNYEAQ. The CDR3 sequence is CASSPQTGGTDTQYF. The CDR3 DNA reads TGTGCCAGCAGCCCCCAGACAGGGGGCACAGATACGCAGTATTTT.

This chain links TRBV28 with TRBJ1-4; D is possibly TRBD1 (5 bases). Deletions cut 7 bases from V and 6 bases from J, with 15 bases between. Germline lookup yields CDR1 MDHEN and CDR2 SYDVKM. The length of the CDR3 is 14 residues. CDR3 sequence: CASTPGAADEKLFF. The CDR3 coding sequence is TGTGCCAGCACACCTGGGGCCGCTGATGAAAAACTGTTTTTT. Variable domain in full (rest from reference TRBV28 and TRBJ1-4): DVKVTQSSRYLVKRTGEKVFLECVQDMDHENMFWYRQDPGLGLRLIYFSYDVKMKEKGDIPEGYSVSREKKERFSLILESASTNQTSMYLCASTPGAADEKLFFGSGTQLSVL.

V and J are TRBV28 and TRBJ1-2; maybe TRBD1 (6 bases). The CDR3 extends over 12 amino acids. Trimming removed 6 bases from V and 3 bases from J, with 8 bases in between. Germline assignment: CDR1 MDHEN and CDR2 SYDVKM. CDR3 DNA sequence: TGTGCCAGCAGCGCAGGGGACTATGGCTACACCTTC. Protein: CASSAGDYGYTF.

The rearrangement uses TRBV28 and TRBJ1-1, with 10 bases identical to TRBD1. The germline V gene encodes CDR1 MDHEN and CDR2 SYDVKM. This CDR3 contains 17 residues. Trimming removed 3 bases from V and 5 bases from J; junction bases left unmatched: 12. The DNA of the CDR3 is TGTGCCAGCAGTTTCGCCCCGTCGGACAGGGGGACAACTGAAGCTTTCTTT. Translated: CASSFAPSDRGTTEAFF. The full variable domain, completed using reference TRBV28 and TRBJ1-1, is DVKVTQSSRYLVKRTGEKVFLECVQDMDHENMFWYRQDPGLGLRLIYFSYDVKMKEKGDIPEGYSVSREKKERFSLILESASTNQTSMYLCASSFAPSDRGTTEAFFGQGTRLTVV.

This clonotype appeared many times. V is TRBV5-8 and J is TRBJ1-2; D is perhaps TRBD1 (6 bases). The V gene lost 2 bases and the J gene lost 6 bases, with 11 bases spanning the gap. The CDR3 extends over 13 amino acids. Germline CDR1 and CDR2: SGHTS and YDEGEE. CDR3 sequence reads: CASSFTGQDGYTF. The CDR3 nucleotides are TGTGCCAGCAGCTTCACAGGGCAAGATGGCTACACCTTC. Together with reference TRBV5-8 and TRBJ1-2, the CDR3 gives the full variable domain: EAGVTQSPTHLIKTRGQQATLRCSPISGHTSVYWYQQALGLGLQFLLWYDEGEERNRGNFPPRFSGRQFPNYSSELNVNALELEDSALYLCASSFTGQDGYTFGSGTRLTVV.

This clonotype was seen many times. The chain joins TRBV18 to TRBJ1-5, with TRBD1 as a possible D gene (5 bases). This CDR3 comprises 14 residues. V gave up 6 bases and J gave up 4 bases, with 13 bases separating them. Germline loops: CDR1 KGHSH, CDR2 LQKENI. The DNA of the CDR3 is TGTGCCAGCTCCCCAGGGTATGTGAATCAGCCCCAGCATTTT. This codes for CASSPGYVNQPQHF.

This clonotype was recorded at least ten times. This rearrangement joins TRBV21-1 to TRBJ2-1; the table gives TRBD2 as D, unverified against the DNA. TRBV21-1 is termed a pseudogene. The CDR3 runs 15 residues. The CDR3 sequence: CASSEGLAEPGEQFF. The CDR3 bases are TGTGCCAGCAGCGAGGGACTAGCGGAGCCCGGTGAGCAGTTCTTC.

The chain has TRBV29-1 and TRBJ2-2; a weak D match, TRBD2 (5 bases). The CDR3 runs to 16 residues. From germline, CDR1 is SQVTM and CDR2 ANQGSEA. V dropped 0 bases and J dropped 5 bases, with 16 bases sitting between them. The CDR3 sequence: CSVEDRPGSRTGELFF. For the CDR3, the DNA is TGCAGCGTTGAAGATCGCCCGGGGTCTAGGACCGGGGAGCTGTTTTTT.

Many counts were recorded for this clonotype. The chain couples TRBV5-1 to TRBJ2-1; D uncertain. Trimming removed 0 bases at V and 0 bases at J, with 7 bases between. The CDR3 sequence is 15 residues long. Germline CDR1 is SGHRS and CDR2 is YFSETQ. The CDR3 region is CASSLDKSSYNEQFF. The CDR3 DNA sequence: TGCGCCAGCAGCTTGGACAAGAGCTCCTACAATGAGCAGTTCTTC.

This clonotype was seen repeatedly, ten times or more. The chain joins TRBV5-1 to TRBJ2-3; D call uncertain. Trimming shortened V by 0 bases and J by 5 bases, and 13 bases separated the two germline ends. Germline V lookup: CDR1 SGHRS, CDR2 YFSETQ. The CDR3 runs 15 residues. The DNA of the CDR3 is TGCGCCAGCAGCTTGGGAGAGGTCCTGGGAGATACGCAGTATTTT. It encodes CASSLGEVLGDTQYF.

Ten or more counts support this clonotype. The chain links TRBV13 to TRBJ2-2; 8 bases line up with TRBD2. Trimming cost V 5 bases and J 6 bases; bases outside gene matches: 11. The germline gives CDR1 PRHDT, CDR2 FYEKMQ (reference sequence). This CDR3 has 16 residues. The chain's CDR3 is CASSPPSGSGAGELFF. The DNA of the CDR3 is TGTGCCAGCAGCCCGCCCAGCGGGAGTGGGGCCGGGGAGCTGTTTTTT.

The table lists this clonotype with many counts. The gene calls are TRBV28 and TRBJ2-7, with D unclear. This CDR3 has 13 residues. Germline CDR1 is MDHEN and CDR2 is SYDVKM. The V end lost 7 bases, the J end lost 3 bases, and 13 bases lay between the germline ends. The CDR3 DNA reads TGTGCCAGCAAGGTGGGATCCCTCTACGAGCAGTACTTC. Encoded protein: CASKVGSLYEQYF. Using reference TRBV28 and TRBJ2-7 for the parts outside the CDR3, the full variable domain is DVKVTQSSRYLVKRTGEKVFLECVQDMDHENMFWYRQDPGLGLRLIYFSYDVKMKEKGDIPEGYSVSREKKERFSLILESASTNQTSMYLCASKVGSLYEQYFGPGTRLTVT.

V and J are TRBV29-1 and TRBJ1-2; 7 bases map to TRBD1. The CDR3 is made up of 16 amino acids. V lost 0 bases to trimming and J lost 3 bases; unmatched junction nucleotides: 10. Germline V lookup: CDR1 SQVTM, CDR2 ANQGSEA. The CDR3 protein is CSVEDMWTGIYYGYTF. The CDR3 nucleotides are TGCAGCGTTGAAGATATGTGGACAGGAATATACTATGGCTACACCTTC.

This clonotype appeared many times. The chain uses TRBV6-5 and TRBJ2-1; TRBD2 aligns across 12 bases. The CDR3 totals 15 residues. Germline CDR1 MNHEY, CDR2 SVGAGI. Losses at the gene ends were 7 bases for V and 6 bases for J; bases not matched to a gene: 7. The CDR3 coding sequence is TGTGCCAGCACCTTTCCGGGACTAGCGGGCAATGAGCAGTTCTTC. Protein product: CASTFPGLAGNEQFF.